The 16 T cell receptor beta chains presented below share a single source sample, sequenced in a study of OX40 agonist ivuxolimab in advanced cancers. Using immunoSEQ multiplex PCR, the repertoire was profiled, and TCRdb retains in-frame clones only, with some absent. Of just under 20,000 clones listed, 80% to 90% are singletons. Material: CD4+ or CD8+ T cells sorted from blood, obtained in a trial of the OX40 agonist ivuxolimab. These receptor sequences come from an adult with an advanced solid tumor such as melanoma, head and neck, liver or kidney cancer.

J is TRBJ2-7 and V is TRBV5-8; D may be TRBD1 (6 bases). The V and J ends lost 3 bases and 0 bases respectively, with 13 bases between them. CDR1 is SGHTS, CDR2 YDEGEE, per germline. The CDR3 totals 15 residues. The CDR3 spells CASSSDRLSSYEQYF. DNA for the CDR3: TGTGCCAGCAGCTCGGACAGACTGAGCTCCTACGAGCAGTACTTC.

This sequence joins TRBV2 and TRBJ2-5; tentative D call: TRBD1 (5 bases). V lost 7 bases to trimming and J lost 5 bases, with 11 bases between them. Germline loops: CDR1 SNHLY, CDR2 FYNNEI. This CDR3 contains 12 residues. The CDR3 loop reads CASNRQIETQYF. CDR3 bases: TGTGCCAGCAATAGACAGATTGAGACCCAGTACTTC.

CDR3: CASSEALWRTEAFF. DNA of the CDR3: TGTGCCAGCAGTGAAGCGCTATGGAGGACTGAAGCTTTCTTT. The rearrangement links TRBV2 to TRBJ1-1; D gene ambiguous. This CDR3 comprises 14 residues. Germline CDR1 reads SNHLY; CDR2 reads FYNNEI. The V gene lost 0 bases and the J gene lost 5 bases, with 10 bases spanning the gap.

CDR3 region: CASSDHRGGTDTQYF. The CDR3 region has the DNA TGTGCCAGCAGCGATCACAGGGGGGGCACAGATACGCAGTATTTT. The rearrangement links TRBV5-4 to TRBJ2-3; 8 bases map to TRBD1. V dropped 4 bases and J dropped 1; count of bases not matched to a gene: 5. This CDR3 is 15 amino acids long. The germline CDR1 and CDR2 sequences are SGHNT and YYREEE (reference sequence).

V and J are TRBV7-2 and TRBJ1-6, with 8 bases fitting TRBD1. CDR3 size: 15 residues. In germline, CDR1 is SGHTA, CDR2 FQGNSA. The ends lost 5 bases at V and 7 bases at J; junction bases unmatched: 7. The CDR3 protein is CASSQQGAMNSPLHF. CDR3 in DNA: TGTGCCAGCAGCCAGCAGGGGGCAATGAATTCACCCCTCCACTTT.

This chain uses TRBV19 with TRBJ1-5; 7 bases align to TRBD1. The V gene's germline CDR1 is LNHDA and CDR2 SQIVND (reference sequence). The junction had 4 bases not matched to a gene; V was cut back by 2 bases and J by 6 bases. The CDR3 contains 14 residues. The chain's CDR3 is CASSIRGRGQPQHF. The CDR3 nucleotides read TGTGCCAGTAGTATAAGGGGGCGCGGTCAGCCCCAGCATTTT.

The chain carries TRBV15 and TRBJ1-1, with unresolved D. V was trimmed by 5 bases and J by 1 base, leaving 14 bases between them. CDR3 length: 15 amino acids. The germline CDR1 and CDR2 sequences are LNHNV and YYDKDF (reference sequence). The CDR3 DNA follows: TGTGCCACCAGCGAGGGTCGGAGGGAGAACACTGAAGCTTTCTTT. It yields the protein CATSEGRRENTEAFF.

This clone was recorded once. The chain joins TRBV6-1 to TRBJ2-1; D call uncertain. V dropped 4 bases and J dropped 8 bases, with 18 bases sitting between them. The germline CDR1 and CDR2 sequences are MNHNS and SASEGT. The CDR3 covers 15 residues. CDR3 DNA sequence: TGTGCCAGCAGTGTGACGCCCAAGATTGATGATGAGCAGTTCTTC. Translated, it gives CASSVTPKIDDEQFF.

A few counts support this clone. This chain links TRBV5-6 with TRBJ2-3; 8 bases agree with TRBD2. Trimming at V came to 1 base and at J to 1 base, leaving 5 bases not matched to a gene. The CDR3 loop spans 16 amino acids. Germline V gives CDR1 SGHDT, CDR2 YYEEEE. This chain's CDR3 is CASSLKGGLGTDTQYF. The CDR3 nucleotides read TGTGCCAGCAGCTTGAAAGGGGGACTAGGCACAGATACGCAGTATTTT. Using reference TRBV5-6 and TRBJ2-3 for the parts outside the CDR3, the full variable domain is DAGVTQSPTHLIKTRGQQVTLRCSPKSGHDTVSWYQQALGQGPQFIFQYYEEEERQRGNFPDRFSGHQFPNYSSELNVNALLLGDSALYLCASSLKGGLGTDTQYFGPGTRLTVL.

The rearrangement links TRBV5-1 to TRBJ2-2, with TRBD1 matching over 11 bases. J lost 4 bases, V lost 0 bases, and 2 bases had no gene match. This CDR3 has 16 amino acids. The V gene's germline CDR1 is SGHRS and CDR2 YFSETQ. DNA of the CDR3: TGCGCCAGCAGCTTGGGAGGACAGGGGGCCACCGGGGAGCTGTTTTTT. Encoded protein: CASSLGGQGATGELFF.

The chain has TRBV10-1 and TRBJ1-3; TRBD1 is a possible D gene (5 bases). The CDR3 extends over 14 amino acids. Trimming removed 6 bases from V and 2 bases from J, with 11 bases in between. Germline V gene lookup returns CDR1 WNHNN and CDR2 SYGVQD (reference sequence). The DNA for the CDR3 is TGCGCCAGCAGCCCACAGGTTACTGGAAACACCATATATTTT. Its protein product is CASSPQVTGNTIYF.

The chain recombines TRBV6-4 with TRBJ1-1, with D perhaps matching TRBD1 (6 bases). CDR1 MRHNA and CDR2 SNTAGT come from the germline V gene. The V end was cut by 6 bases, the J end by 5 bases, with 16 bases between. The length of the CDR3 is 14 residues. Here the CDR3 reads CASSKDSWSTEAFF. The CDR3 nucleotides read TGTGCCAGCAGCAAGGACAGTTGGAGTACTGAAGCTTTCTTT.

This chain links TRBV23-1 with TRBJ1-6; D is perhaps TRBD1 (5 bases). TRBV23-1 is flagged as an ORF with uncertain function. The CDR3 loop spans 17 amino acids. V was trimmed by 4 bases and J by 1 base, leaving 14 bases between them. The CDR3 loop reads CASSRQGIRSYNSPLHF. DNA of the CDR3: TGCGCCAGCAGTCGGCAGGGTATAAGGTCCTATAATTCACCCCTCCACTTT.

The gene calls are TRBV27 and TRBJ2-1, with 11 bases matching TRBD2. V dropped 5 bases and J dropped 10; count of bases not matched to a gene: 19. CDR3 size: 18 residues. Germline V gene lookup returns CDR1 MNHEY and CDR2 SMNVEV (reference sequence). This chain's CDR3 is CASSPSPMLAGGLGEQFF. The DNA for the CDR3 is TGTGCCAGCAGTCCCTCCCCGATGCTAGCGGGAGGCCTTGGAGAGCAGTTCTTC.

The chain combines TRBV9 with TRBJ2-1; D gene uncertain. Trimming stripped 0 bases from V and 7 bases from J, with 5 bases between. Germline loops: CDR1 SGDLS, CDR2 YYNGEE. CDR3 size: 12 residues. The CDR3 here is CASSVELNEQFF. CDR3 bases: TGTGCCAGCAGCGTAGAACTAAATGAGCAGTTCTTC.

V usage is TRBV27 and J usage is TRBJ2-2; TRBD1 is a possible D gene (5 bases). The germline gives CDR1 MNHEY, CDR2 SMNVEV (reference sequence). Trimming stripped 2 bases from V and 5 bases from J, with 6 bases between. The CDR3 length is 13 residues. This CDR3 reads CASSLGATGELFF. The CDR3 DNA sequence: TGTGCCAGCAGTTTAGGGGCTACCGGGGAGCTGTTTTTT.